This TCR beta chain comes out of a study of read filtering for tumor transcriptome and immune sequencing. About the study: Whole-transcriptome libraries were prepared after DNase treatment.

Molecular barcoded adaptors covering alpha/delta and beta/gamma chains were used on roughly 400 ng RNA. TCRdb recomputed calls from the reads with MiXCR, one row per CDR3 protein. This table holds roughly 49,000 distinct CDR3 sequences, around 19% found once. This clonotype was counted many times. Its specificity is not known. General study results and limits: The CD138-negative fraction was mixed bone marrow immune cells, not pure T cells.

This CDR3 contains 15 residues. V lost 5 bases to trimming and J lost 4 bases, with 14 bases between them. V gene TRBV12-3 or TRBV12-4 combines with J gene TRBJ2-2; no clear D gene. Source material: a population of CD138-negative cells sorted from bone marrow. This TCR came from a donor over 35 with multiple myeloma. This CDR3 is CASSPLWERTGELFF. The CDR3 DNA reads TGTGCCAGCAGTCCACTGTGGGAACGCACCGGGGAGCTGTTTTTT.